This TCR beta chain was identified during a study of beta chain features in type 1 diabetes. V lost 5 bases, J lost 3 bases, and 6 bases stayed unmatched. The CDR3 extends over 14 amino acids. Germline V gives CDR1 SGHVS, CDR2 FNYEAQ. CD4+ naive, central memory, regulatory and stem cell-like memory subsets were isolated by sorting on CD45RO/CCR7/CD25/CD127/CD95/CD27. Over 95% purity was reached by all sorted populations. Findings and limits, study-wide: Equally in patients and controls, PCR might preferentially amplify shorter templates. Type 1 diabetes patients had moderately but significantly shorter TCRB CDR3s in all four CD4+ subsets. Within the patient group, naive, central memory and Treg TCRB repertoires appeared more similar to each other than within healthy donors.

A remark on this clone: The antigen is undetermined.

The study reverse transcribed the entire isolated RNA, so it sequenced expressed TCRB transcripts. Sequenced by immunoSEQ multiplex PCR; TCRdb stores in-frame clones only, minus some. This sample has hundreds of thousands of clones, with 15% found just once. The rearrangement links TRBV7-6 to TRBJ1-1; 7 bases agree with TRBD1. Sequencing was carried out using naive CD4+ T cells from blood. The receptor's source is a man between 18 and 35 years old with type 1 diabetes. CDR3 sequence reads: CASSPVTGDTEAFF. The CDR3 bases are TGTGCCAGCAGCCCCGTTACAGGGGACACTGAAGCTTTCTTT.